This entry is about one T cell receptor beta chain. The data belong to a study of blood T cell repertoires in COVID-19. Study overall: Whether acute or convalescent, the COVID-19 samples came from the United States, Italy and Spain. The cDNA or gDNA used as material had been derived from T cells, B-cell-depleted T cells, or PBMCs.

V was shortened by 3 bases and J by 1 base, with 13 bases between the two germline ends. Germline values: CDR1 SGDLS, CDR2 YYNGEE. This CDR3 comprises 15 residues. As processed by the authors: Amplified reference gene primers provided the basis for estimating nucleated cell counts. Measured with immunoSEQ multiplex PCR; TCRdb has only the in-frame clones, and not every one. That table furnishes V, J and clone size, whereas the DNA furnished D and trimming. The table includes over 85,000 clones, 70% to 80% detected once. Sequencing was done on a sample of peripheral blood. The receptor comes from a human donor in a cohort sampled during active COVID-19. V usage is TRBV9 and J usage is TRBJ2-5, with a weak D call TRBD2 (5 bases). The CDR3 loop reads CASSGVTIAQETQYF. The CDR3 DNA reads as TGTGCCAGCAGCGGGGTGACTATAGCCCAAGAGACCCAGTACTTC.